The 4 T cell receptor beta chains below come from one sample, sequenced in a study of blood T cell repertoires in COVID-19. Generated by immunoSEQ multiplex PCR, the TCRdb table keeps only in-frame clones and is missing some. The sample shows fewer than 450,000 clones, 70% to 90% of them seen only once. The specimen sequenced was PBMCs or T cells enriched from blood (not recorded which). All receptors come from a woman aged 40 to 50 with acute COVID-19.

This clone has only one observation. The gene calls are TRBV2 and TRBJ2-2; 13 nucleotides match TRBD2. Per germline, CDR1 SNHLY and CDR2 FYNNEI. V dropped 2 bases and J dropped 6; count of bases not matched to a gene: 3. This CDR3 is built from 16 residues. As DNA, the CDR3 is TGTGCCAGCAGTGAATTAGGACTAGCGGGGGCCGGGGAGCTGTTTTTT. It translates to CASSELGLAGAGELFF.

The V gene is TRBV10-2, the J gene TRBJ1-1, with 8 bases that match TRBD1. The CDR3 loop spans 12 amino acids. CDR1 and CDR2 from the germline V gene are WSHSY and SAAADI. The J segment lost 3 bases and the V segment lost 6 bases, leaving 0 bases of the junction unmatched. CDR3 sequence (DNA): TGCGCCAGCAGGACAGGGGACACTGAAGCTTTCTTT. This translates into CASRTGDTEAFF.

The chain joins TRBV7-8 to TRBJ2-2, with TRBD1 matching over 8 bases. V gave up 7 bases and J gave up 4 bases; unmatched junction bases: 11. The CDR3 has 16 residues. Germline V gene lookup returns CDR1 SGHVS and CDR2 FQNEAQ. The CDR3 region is CASKLRTGKFTGELFF. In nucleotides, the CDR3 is TGTGCCAGCAAGCTTCGGACAGGGAAATTCACCGGGGAGCTGTTTTTT.

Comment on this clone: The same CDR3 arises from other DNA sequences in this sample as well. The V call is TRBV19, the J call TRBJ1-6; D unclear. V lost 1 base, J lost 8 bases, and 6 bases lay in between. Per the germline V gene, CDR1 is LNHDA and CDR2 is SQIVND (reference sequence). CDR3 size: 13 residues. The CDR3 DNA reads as TGTGCCAGTAGTATAGGCGGGGATTCACCCCTCCACTTT. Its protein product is CASSIGGDSPLHF.